This T cell receptor (beta chain) originates from a study of T cell clones after liver transplantation. Study details: Immunosuppression withdrawal was tried within 2 years after liver transplantation in this trial. Patients counted as tolerant after at least one year off all immunosuppression, enzymes not exceeding twice normal.

Germline-derived CDR1 and CDR2 are LNHDA and SQIVND (reference sequence). The CDR3 spans 14 residues. With V trimmed by 9 bases and J by 3 bases, 5 bases remained unmatched. Study observations and caveats: Post-transplant time points were not standardized, so conclusions are preliminary. Low donor cell numbers restricted donor-reactive repertoire measurement in a couple of subjects.

Regarding this clone: Its matching antigen is unknown.

Generated by immunoSEQ multiplex PCR, the TCRdb table keeps only in-frame clones and is missing some. The sample has tens of thousands of clones, 78% seen once. Specimen: CD8+ T cells from blood, collected about 56 months after liver transplant. The clonotype originates from a human patient who received a liver transplant. Some T cells may have originated in the graft donor. V and J are TRBV19 and TRBJ2-3, with TRBD2 matching over 11 bases. CDR3 coding DNA: TGTGCCAGCAATGGACTAGCGGGTACAGATACGCAGTATTTT. It yields the protein CASNGLAGTDTQYF.